This T cell receptor (beta chain) was documented in a study of OX40 agonist ivuxolimab in advanced cancers. Findings and limits, study-wide: Fewer expanded clones were found on average in CD4+ than in CD8+ T cells.

On this clone itself: Its antigen is unidentified.

Profiled with immunoSEQ multiplex PCR; TCRdb holds only in-frame clones, not every one. Of 68,000 or so clones in the sample, under 95% are singletons; the top ten hold roughly 1%. The TCR comes from an adult with an advanced solid tumor such as melanoma, head and neck, liver or kidney cancer. Sequencing used CD4+ or CD8+ T cells sorted from blood, obtained in a trial of the OX40 agonist ivuxolimab.

The CDR3 here is CASSKGQGTDSPLHF. The CDR3 DNA follows: TGTGCCAGCAGTAAAGGACAGGGTACAGATTCACCCCTCCACTTT. The chain employs TRBV6-6 and TRBJ1-6, with 8 positions matching TRBD1. Germline loops: CDR1 MNHNY, CDR2 SVGAGI (reference sequence). J was trimmed by 8 bases and V by 5 bases; bases with no gene match: 8. The CDR3 is 15 amino acids.